The clone carrying this T cell receptor beta chain appeared a few times. Deletions cut 9 bases from V and 4 bases from J, with 16 bases between. Germline values: CDR1 SGHTA, CDR2 FQGNSA. The CDR3 consists of 14 residues. TCRdb reanalysed the RT-PCR reads using MiXCR and keeps one entry per CDR3 protein. The data show a few hundred thousand distinct CDR3 sequences, approximately 10% seen once. The data stem from a study of response to subunit inactivated influenza vaccine. These sequences were also reported in another study, on T cells expressing NK-cell markers. That source reports: What made the TCR beta cDNA was 5'RACE template switching with UMIs. Top CD8+ clonotypes included the dominant CD3+CD56+NKG2C+ clonotypes in 5 or 6 donors. Researchers report these clonotypes also headed the CD3+CD56-NKG2C+ fraction in several donors.

The specimen was PBMCs from blood, collected on the day of vaccination. This clonotype originated in a man between 50 and 59 years old who received an inactivated influenza vaccine. The chain recombines TRBV7-2 with TRBJ2-1; D tentatively fits TRBD1 or TRBD2 (6 bases each). CDR3 protein: CASMGGSLYNEQFF. The CDR3 DNA sequence: TGTGCCAGTATGGGGGGCAGCCTATACAATGAGCAGTTCTTC.